This passage covers 32 T cell receptor beta chains from one sample sequenced in a study of blood T cells in healthy people across ages. For the second PCR, which ran for roughly 7 to 11 cycles, a sample-barcoded 5' primer and a J-beta primer mix were used. TCRdb passed the 5' RACE reads through MiXCR, listing each CDR3 protein once. Among about 1 million distinct CDR3 sequences listed, over 35% were seen once. The specimen sequenced was blood. These TCRs come from a woman aged 60-70 years in good health.

This clonotype was seen at least ten times. The chain has TRBV18 and TRBJ2-7; D not resolved. There are 13 residues in the CDR3. The germline V gene has CDR1 KGHSH and CDR2 LQKENI. Trimming took 8 bases from V and 0 from J, leaving 11 bases between them. The CDR3 sequence is CASSPPSSYEQYF. For the CDR3, the DNA is TGTGCCAGCAGTCCCCCGAGCTCCTACGAGCAGTACTTC.

A word on this clonotype: With a much larger clone just one base away, this may be a read error. The V call is TRBV29-1, the J call TRBJ1-2; a weak D match, TRBD1 (5 bases). V lost 3 bases, J lost 10 bases, and 15 bases lay in between. This CDR3 is 12 amino acids long. The germline CDR1 and CDR2 sequences are SQVTM and ANQGSEA. The CDR3 reads CSVDSLGRDYTF. CDR3 bases: TGCAGCGTTGATAGCCTGGGACGGGACTACACCTTC.

This clonotype occurred a few times. CDR3 nucleotide sequence: TGTGCCAGCAGCTTAGCGAGGGGCGGGGAGACCCAGTACTTC. The encoded protein is CASSLARGGETQYF. V usage is TRBV7-6 and J usage is TRBJ2-5; D tentatively fits TRBD1 or TRBD2 (5 bases each). V was trimmed by 0 bases and J by 5 bases, leaving 10 bases between them. The CDR3 runs 14 residues. Germline lookup yields CDR1 SGHVS and CDR2 FNYEAQ.

The sample holds a few counts of this clonotype. V gene TRBV14 combines with J gene TRBJ1-1; D remains unclear. This CDR3 spans 13 amino acids. V lost 1 base, J lost 0 bases, and 3 bases lay in between. Germline values: CDR1 SGHDN, CDR2 FVKESK. The DNA of the CDR3 is TGTGCCAGCAGCCAAGGGATGAACACTGAAGCTTTCTTT. This gives the protein CASSQGMNTEAFF.

The chain carries TRBV28 and TRBJ2-7; D is uncertain. CDR3 length: 13 amino acids. Trimming pared 11 bases from V and 3 bases from J, leaving 17 bases between. Germline V gene data show CDR1 as MDHEN and CDR2 as SYDVKM. The DNA for the CDR3 is TGTGCCTCGGACGGGCAGGCGGACTACGAGCAGTACTTC. Translating gives CASDGQADYEQYF.

V is TRBV11-2 and J is TRBJ2-5; possible D gene TRBD2, 5 bases. This CDR3 contains 15 residues. CDR1 is SGHAT and CDR2 is FQNNGV in the germline V gene. Trimming removed 1 base from V and 1 base from J, with 10 bases in between. As DNA, the CDR3 is TGTGCCAGCAGCTTAGTGCGAGGACTCCAAGAGACCCAGTACTTC. Translated, it gives CASSLVRGLQETQYF.

The table lists this clonotype with a few counts. The chain links TRBV4-2 to TRBJ1-2, with D hard to call. Trimming removed 0 bases at V and 5 bases at J, with 13 bases between. Germline V gives CDR1 LGHNA, CDR2 YNFKEQ. CDR3 size: 15 residues. The CDR3, as DNA: TGTGCCAGCAGCCAAGATCAGACCGGATTATATGGCTACACCTTC. Residues: CASSQDQTGLYGYTF.

This chain uses TRBV4-1 with TRBJ1-2; TRBD1 matches 8 bases. This CDR3 contains 15 residues. Trimming cost V 1 base and J 0 bases; bases outside gene matches: 1. Germline CDR1 is MGHRA and CDR2 is YSYEKL. The CDR3 here is CASSQGQGSNYGYTF. The CDR3 nucleotides are TGCGCCAGCAGCCAAGGACAGGGGTCTAACTATGGCTACACCTTC.

The chain employs TRBV5-6 and TRBJ1-1; D not resolved. This CDR3 has 15 residues. Germline loops: CDR1 SGHDT, CDR2 YYEEEE. V gave up 3 bases and J gave up 1 base, with 13 bases separating them. CDR3 nucleotides: TGTGCCAGCAGCTGCTTCAAATGGGGGAACACTGAAGCTTTCTTT. This translates into CASSCFKWGNTEAFF.

The V call is TRBV12-3 or TRBV12-4, the J call TRBJ1-4, with 9 bases matching TRBD1. With V trimmed by 8 bases and J by 8 bases, 9 bases remained unmatched. The CDR3 totals 14 residues. CDR3 sequence: CASGLGQGREKLFF. CDR3 in DNA: TGTGCCAGCGGCCTCGGACAGGGGCGCGAAAAACTGTTTTTT.

The J gene is TRBJ2-1, the V gene TRBV20-1, with D unresolved. The CDR3 sequence is 14 residues long. Germline lookup yields CDR1 DFQATT and CDR2 SNEGSKA (reference sequence). Trimming cost V 6 bases and J 8 bases, with 20 bases left between them. For the CDR3, the DNA is TGCAGTGCGAATAGAGGAAATATCCGCTATGAGCAGTTCTTC. Its protein product is CSANRGNIRYEQFF.

This rearrangement joins TRBV18 to TRBJ2-7, with 8 bases identical to TRBD2. The CDR3 length is 14 residues. Germline V gene lookup returns CDR1 KGHSH and CDR2 LQKENI. Trimming cost V 6 bases and J 3 bases; bases outside gene matches: 7. The CDR3 DNA is TGTGCCAGCTCCATAGCGGGAAGGGGCTACGAGCAGTACTTC. Translating it yields CASSIAGRGYEQYF. The full variable domain, completed using reference TRBV18 and TRBJ2-7, is NAGVMQNPRHLVRRRGQEARLRCSPMKGHSHVYWYRQLPEEGLKFMVYLQKENIIDESGMPKERFSAEFPKEGPSILRIQQVVRGDSAAYFCASSIAGRGYEQYFGPGTRLTVT.

This clonotype was detected only a few times. V gene TRBV27 combines with J gene TRBJ2-1; tentative D call: TRBD2 (5 bases). Trimming took off 3 bases at V and 3 bases at J, with 15 bases between the two ends. Germline V lookup: CDR1 MNHEY, CDR2 SMNVEV (reference sequence). There are 16 residues in the CDR3. This CDR3 reads CASSLSSGLRYNEQFF. The CDR3, as DNA: TGTGCCAGCAGTTTGTCCAGCGGCCTCCGCTACAATGAGCAGTTCTTC.

The sample holds many counts of this clonotype. V usage is TRBV5-1 and J usage is TRBJ2-1; D might be TRBD1 (6 bases). Germline V CDR1 and CDR2: SGHRS, YFSETQ. V gave up 1 base and J gave up 7 bases, with 12 bases separating them. The CDR3 consists of 14 residues. The CDR3 sequence: CASSLRTEGNEQFF. The CDR3 DNA is TGCGCCAGCAGCTTGCGGACAGAGGGGAATGAGCAGTTCTTC.

This chain connects TRBV12-3 or TRBV12-4 to TRBJ1-4, with TRBD1 identical over 11 bases. V lost 6 bases, J lost 7 bases, and 7 bases stayed unmatched. The CDR3 sequence is 15 residues long. CDR3 in amino acids: CASRQGGTGGEKLFF. CDR3 in DNA: TGTGCCAGCAGACAGGGGGGGACAGGGGGTGAAAAACTGTTTTTT.

The chain joins TRBV7-6 to TRBJ2-5; TRBD2 aligns across 7 bases. Germline CDR1 and CDR2: SGHVS and FNYEAQ. This CDR3 spans 16 amino acids. Trimming cost V 6 bases and J 0 bases; bases outside gene matches: 10. The CDR3 region has the DNA TGTGCCAGCAGTAACCCTCAAAGCGGGAACCAAGAGACCCAGTACTTC. Translated: CASSNPQSGNQETQYF. Drawing the rest from reference TRBV7-6 and TRBJ2-5, the complete variable domain is GAGVSQSPRYKVTKRGQDVALRCDPISGHVSLYWYRQALGQGPEFLTYFNYEAQQDKSGLPNDRFSAERPEGSISTLTIQRTEQRDSAMYRCASSNPQSGNQETQYFGPGTRLLVL.

The table lists this clonotype with a few counts. V gene TRBV24-1 combines with J gene TRBJ2-1; D is unclear. The CDR3 contains 14 residues. From germline, CDR1 is KGHDR and CDR2 SFDVKD. Trimming left V 4 bases short and J 5 bases short, with 11 bases between. CDR3 residues: CATSDPGRNNEQFF. In nucleotides, the CDR3 is TGTGCCACCAGTGACCCCGGACGAAACAATGAGCAGTTCTTC.

V gene TRBV2 combines with J gene TRBJ1-5; D ambiguous. Trimming removed 4 bases from V and 2 bases from J, with 18 bases in between. This CDR3 is built from 17 residues. Germline CDR1 and CDR2: SNHLY and FYNNEI. This CDR3 is CASSVEDPVLGNQPQHF. CDR3 nucleotides: TGTGCCAGCAGTGTAGAGGACCCGGTTTTGGGCAATCAGCCCCAGCATTTT.

The gene calls are TRBV10-3 and TRBJ2-7; 7 positions match TRBD2. Trimming removed 6 bases from V and 3 bases from J; junction bases left unmatched: 8. The CDR3 has 14 residues. CDR1 and CDR2 (germline): ENHRY, SYGVKD. CDR3 protein: CAIRLGGSDYEQYF. The CDR3 DNA sequence: TGTGCCATCAGGCTGGGAGGGTCGGACTACGAGCAGTACTTC.

J is TRBJ2-1 and V is TRBV20-1; D is unresolved. The germline V and J ends were trimmed by 4 bases and 2 bases, with 12 bases remaining between them. The CDR3 contains 14 residues. From germline, CDR1 is DFQATT and CDR2 SNEGSKA (reference sequence). The CDR3 protein is CSATRTSAYNEQFF. The DNA of the CDR3 is TGCAGTGCTACTAGGACGTCTGCCTACAATGAGCAGTTCTTC.

CDR3 in amino acids: CASSQRWGEQYF. CDR3 DNA sequence: TGTGCCAGCAGCCAAAGGTGGGGCGAGCAGTACTTC. This chain uses TRBV12-3 or TRBV12-4 with TRBJ2-5, with D hard to call. Gene TRBJ2-7 matches the end of the DNA better, so the J call may be wrong. This CDR3 spans 12 amino acids.

This clonotype was seen a handful of times. The chain recombines TRBV12-3 or TRBV12-4 with TRBJ2-1; tentatively, D is TRBD1 (5 bases). The CDR3 extends over 12 amino acids. Trimming shortened V by 5 bases and J by 7 bases, and 9 bases separated the two germline ends. CDR3 region: CASSPQVNEQFF. The CDR3 DNA reads as TGTGCCAGCAGTCCACAGGTTAATGAGCAGTTCTTC.

This sequence joins TRBV7-3 and TRBJ2-3, with D perhaps TRBD2 (5 bases). There are 12 residues in the CDR3. V dropped 5 bases and J dropped 7 bases, with 10 bases sitting between them. Per the germline V gene, CDR1 is SGHTA and CDR2 is FQGTGA. The CDR3 DNA reads as TGTGCCAGCAGCGGGAGTGGGTATACGCAGTATTTT. This encodes CASSGSGYTQYF.

The chain carries TRBV20-1 and TRBJ2-1, with D possibly being TRBD2 (7 bases). TRBJ2-7 matches the DNA end more closely, so the J call is doubtful. Germline loops: CDR1 DFQATT, CDR2 SNEGSKA (reference sequence). The length of the CDR3 is 15 residues. CDR3 sequence reads: CSANREASGYNEQYF. The CDR3 DNA sequence: TGCAGTGCTAACAGGGAAGCTAGCGGCTACAATGAGCAGTACTTC.

This clonotype was recorded many times. This chain joins TRBV7-2 and TRBJ1-5, with 7 nucleotides matching TRBD1. The CDR3 length is 14 residues. Germline V CDR1 and CDR2: SGHTA, FQGNSA. With V trimmed by 5 bases and J by 7 bases, 8 bases remained unmatched. In DNA, the CDR3 is TGTGCCAGCAGCGACGACAGGGCATGGCAGCCCCAGCATTTT. Encoded protein: CASSDDRAWQPQHF.

V is TRBV6-2 or TRBV6-3 and J is TRBJ2-4; TRBD1 agrees at 10 bases. The tail of the sequence fits TRBJ2-7 better, so the J call may be wrong. The CDR3 has 14 amino acids. CDR1 is MNHEY, CDR2 SVGEGT, per germline. Written as DNA, the CDR3 is TGTGCCAGCAGTACCGGACAGGGGGTCGACGAGCAGTACTTC. Its translation: CASSTGQGVDEQYF.

The chain is built from TRBV2 and TRBJ2-5, with unresolved D. Germline assignment: CDR1 SNHLY and CDR2 FYNNEI. This CDR3 contains 12 residues. Trimming shortened V by 2 bases and J by 4 bases, and 5 bases separated the two germline ends. This CDR3 reads CASSEFPETQYF. CDR3 DNA: TGTGCCAGCAGTGAATTCCCAGAGACCCAGTACTTC.

The rearrangement links TRBV5-6 to TRBJ2-1; D possibly corresponds to TRBD1 (5 bases). The V end lost 0 bases, the J end lost 1 base, and 11 bases lay between the germline ends. The CDR3 length is 16 residues. Germline CDR1 and CDR2: SGHDT and YYEEEE. The CDR3 nucleotides are TGTGCCAGCAGCTTGGGAACCAGGGTTTCCTACAATGAGCAGTTCTTC. The encoded protein is CASSLGTRVSYNEQFF.

V gene TRBV2 combines with J gene TRBJ2-5; tentative D call: TRBD1 (5 bases). The CDR3 extends over 13 amino acids. The germline V gene has CDR1 SNHLY and CDR2 FYNNEI. The V end was cut by 6 bases, the J end by 5 bases, with 13 bases between. CDR3 sequence: CASSRDLSETQYF. In DNA, the CDR3 is TGTGCCAGCAGCAGGGATCTATCCGAGACCCAGTACTTC.

The sample holds a few counts of this clonotype. The chain recombines TRBV11-2 with TRBJ2-7; 8 bases agree with TRBD2. Germline-derived CDR1 and CDR2 are SGHAT and FQNNGV. Losses at the gene ends were 4 bases for V and 0 bases for J; bases not matched to a gene: 2. The CDR3 covers 14 residues. DNA for the CDR3: TGTGCCAGCAGCTACGGGGGGGACTCCTACGAGCAGTACTTC. This encodes CASSYGGDSYEQYF.

This rearrangement joins TRBV20-1 to TRBJ1-2; no firm D call. Germline V gene sequence: CDR1 DFQATT, CDR2 SNEGSKA (reference sequence). This CDR3 spans 12 amino acids. CDR3 bases: TGCAGCCCCCAGAGACAAAACTATGGCTACACCTTC. This encodes CSPQRQNYGYTF.

In this sample, this clonotype turned up a few times. The chain employs TRBV20-1 and TRBJ2-4; 7 nucleotides agree with TRBD2. The ends lost 5 bases at V and 6 bases at J; junction bases unmatched: 10. CDR1 is DFQATT, CDR2 SNEGSKA, per germline (reference sequence). The CDR3 has 14 residues. The CDR3 sequence is CSAPPGGTINIQYF. In DNA, the CDR3 is TGCAGTGCTCCTCCCGGCGGGACTATAAACATTCAGTACTTC.